The T cell receptor beta chain described here comes from a study of neoadjuvant nivolumab and ipilimumab in lung cancer. Study conclusions and caveats: Only two of four nivolumab-treated tumors gained richness and clonality by surgery. Pretherapy blood TCR richness correlated positively with resected tumor richness.

TCRdb's table, derived via immunoSEQ multiplex PCR, lists solely in-frame clones and lacks some. The repertoire holds 15,000 to 20,000 clones, with roughly four fifths as singletons. V lost 1 base and J 1 base, leaving 8 bases between the germline ends. This CDR3 region has 14 residues. Per the germline V gene, CDR1 is SGHKS and CDR2 is YYEKEE (reference sequence). Comment on this clone: What it binds is unknown.

This clonotype originated in an adult with non-small cell lung cancer. V usage is TRBV5-5 and J usage is TRBJ2-5; D perhaps matches TRBD1 (6 bases). The sequenced sample was tumor tissue, obtained after neoadjuvant nivolumab, alone or with ipilimumab, at or shortly before surgery. The CDR3 nucleotides are TGTGCCAGCAGCTTGAGGACAGCCCAAGAGACCCAGTACTTC. The encoded protein is CASSLRTAQETQYF.